This TCR beta chain was recorded in a study of T cells and Merkel cell carcinoma outcomes. Germline assignment: CDR1 SGHDN and CDR2 FVKESK. The CDR3 length is 16 residues. V lost 3 bases to trimming and J lost 3 bases; unmatched junction nucleotides: 11. Overall study findings and caveats: Merkel cell carcinoma outcomes were reportedly predicted by repertoire and T-cell density.

Assay: immunoSEQ multiplex PCR; the TCRdb copy retains only in-frame clones and omits some. The sample lists more than 12,000 clones; around 90% were seen once. Turning to this clone: Its antigen is undetermined.

The chain uses TRBV14 and TRBJ2-7; 7 nucleotides agree with TRBD1. Sequencing input: tumor tissue from Merkel cell carcinoma. This receptor was identified in a human donor with Merkel cell carcinoma. CDR3 amino acids: CASSHGRDRENYEQYF. In DNA form, the CDR3 reads TGTGCCAGCAGCCACGGACGAGACAGGGAAAACTACGAGCAGTACTTC.